These 30 T cell receptor beta chains share one sample of origin, sequenced in a study of response to subunit inactivated influenza vaccine. In TCRdb, the RT-PCR reads were re-called with MiXCR into one record per CDR3 protein. The table has a few hundred thousand distinct CDR3 sequences, 13% to 15% seen once. The specimen comprised PBMCs from blood, sampled 11 to 12 days after vaccination. Receptors were obtained from a man in his forties or fifties who received an inactivated influenza vaccine.

This clonotype was observed many times. The chain has TRBV11-2 and TRBJ1-5; D uncertain. CDR1 and CDR2 (germline): SGHAT, FQNNGV. The CDR3 is made up of 13 amino acids. Deletions cut 2 bases from V and 7 bases from J, with 9 bases between. This CDR3 reads CASSLSAGQPQHF. As DNA, the CDR3 is TGTGCCAGCAGCTTATCGGCGGGCCAGCCCCAGCATTTT.

The chain combines TRBV4-3 with TRBJ2-5, with 12 bases matching TRBD2. CDR3 size: 17 residues. V lost 1 base and J lost 5; bases outside the gene matches: 8. CDR1 and CDR2 from the germline V gene are LGHNA and YSLEER. The CDR3 is CASSQAVTSGSRETQYF. The CDR3 region has the DNA TGCGCCAGCAGCCAAGCCGTGACTAGCGGGAGCCGGGAGACCCAGTACTTC.

This clonotype was detected a few times. The chain couples TRBV5-1 to TRBJ1-2; D unresolved. Trimming took 0 bases from V and 6 from J, leaving 9 bases between them. Per germline, CDR1 SGHRS and CDR2 YFSETQ. There are 13 residues in the CDR3. CDR3 sequence (DNA): TGCGCCAGCAGCTTGGCCGTCACGGATGGCTACACCTTC. The encoded protein is CASSLAVTDGYTF.

The chain combines TRBV30 with TRBJ1-2, with D perhaps TRBD1 (5 bases). The CDR3 spans 13 residues. V lost 1 base to trimming and J lost 4 bases, with 10 bases between them. CDR1 GTSNPN and CDR2 SVGIG come from the germline V gene (reference sequence). CDR3 in DNA: TGTGCCTGGAGTGACGGGACTCTCTATGGCTACACCTTC. This translates into CAWSDGTLYGYTF. Full variable domain (rest looked up from reference TRBV30 and TRBJ1-2): SQTIHQWPATLVQPVGSPLSLECTVEGTSNPNLYWYRQAAGRGLQLLFYSVGIGQISSEVPQNLSASRPQDRQFILSSKKLLLSDSGFYLCAWSDGTLYGYTFGSGTRLTVV.

This clonotype has only a few counts. V is TRBV18 and J is TRBJ1-4; 10 nucleotides align to TRBD1. This CDR3 comprises 15 residues. With V trimmed by 0 bases and J by 11 bases, 6 bases remained unmatched. Looked up from germline, CDR1 is KGHSH and CDR2 is LQKENI. CDR3 sequence reads: CASSPPGQGSSKLFF. The CDR3 DNA is TGTGCCAGCTCACCACCGGGACAGGGGAGTAGTAAACTGTTTTTT.

This clonotype came up a few times. The rearrangement links TRBV2 to TRBJ2-1; perhaps TRBD2 as D (7 bases). This CDR3 region has 14 residues. Germline values: CDR1 SNHLY, CDR2 FYNNEI. V dropped 4 bases and J dropped 8 bases, with 15 bases sitting between them. The CDR3 DNA sequence: TGTGCCAGCAGTGTAATTCCGGGGGGCGATGAGCAGTTCTTC. Its protein product is CASSVIPGGDEQFF.

This clonotype was picked up a small number of times. The rearrangement uses TRBV29-1 and TRBJ2-5; no firm D call. With 3 bases removed from V and 8 bases from J, the gap between germline ends came to 13 bases. The length of the CDR3 is 12 residues. Per the germline V gene, CDR1 is SQVTM and CDR2 is ANQGSEA. CDR3 nucleotides: TGCAGCGTTGACTTCCGAGGCCGAACCCAGTACTTC. It specifies CSVDFRGRTQYF.

This clonotype was seen more than once but under ten times. V gene TRBV29-1 combines with J gene TRBJ2-3; 7 nucleotides line up with TRBD2. The CDR3 sequence is 18 residues long. Trimming removed 1 base from V and 2 bases from J; junction bases left unmatched: 15. Germline V lookup: CDR1 SQVTM, CDR2 ANQGSEA. The CDR3 DNA is TGCAGCGTTGAAGGGAAGAACGATCTAGCGGCGACCACAGATACGCAGTATTTT. This codes for CSVEGKNDLAATTDTQYF.

This chain links TRBV6-1 with TRBJ2-6, with D possibly matching TRBD1 (6 bases). Trimming took off 8 bases at V and 0 bases at J, with 11 bases between the two ends. Germline loops: CDR1 MNHNS, CDR2 SASEGT. This CDR3 has 15 residues. The CDR3 loop reads CASRMDSSGANVLTF. Here the CDR3 DNA reads TGTGCCAGCCGGATGGACAGCTCTGGGGCCAACGTCCTGACTTTC.

This clonotype was seen a handful of times. The chain recombines TRBV20-1 with TRBJ1-1; a possible D gene is TRBD1 (5 bases). V was shortened by 5 bases and J by 2 bases, with 15 bases between the two germline ends. The germline V gene has CDR1 DFQATT and CDR2 SNEGSKA (reference sequence). The CDR3 totals 14 residues. The CDR3 bases are TGCAGTGCTCCAAATCGGGGCATAAACACTGAAGCTTTCTTT. As protein: CSAPNRGINTEAFF.

The CDR3: CASGQRNTGELFF. The CDR3 bases are TGTGCCAGCGGACAGCGAAACACCGGGGAGCTGTTTTTT. The chain is built from TRBV6-6 and TRBJ2-2; TRBD1 is a possible D gene (6 bases). The length of the CDR3 is 13 residues. The germline V and J ends were trimmed by 8 bases and 2 bases, with 9 bases remaining between them. The V gene's germline CDR1 is MNHNY and CDR2 SVGAGI (reference sequence).

This clonotype was counted at least ten times. J is TRBJ2-7 and V is TRBV7-9; D gene uncertain. CDR1 SEHNR and CDR2 FQNEAQ come from the germline V gene (reference sequence). This CDR3 comprises 12 residues. Trimming took off 7 bases at V and 4 bases at J, with 11 bases between the two ends. The CDR3 sequence: CASTTGRYEQYF. Written as DNA, the CDR3 is TGTGCCAGCACCACCGGACGGTACGAGCAGTACTTC.

The chain combines TRBV5-6 with TRBJ1-1; a weak D match, TRBD1 (5 bases). CDR3 length equals 14 residues. Trimming shortened V by 5 bases and J by 1 base, and 12 bases separated the two germline ends. Germline loops: CDR1 SGHDT, CDR2 YYEEEE. In DNA form, the CDR3 reads TGTGCCAGCAGTGTGGCAGGGCGGAACACTGAAGCTTTCTTT. Its protein is CASSVAGRNTEAFF.

V gene TRBV25-1 combines with J gene TRBJ1-4; a weak D match, TRBD1 (6 bases). With 5 bases removed from V and 10 bases from J, the gap between germline ends came to 20 bases. This CDR3 has 15 residues. Germline V lookup: CDR1 MGHDK, CDR2 SYGVNS. CDR3 amino acids: CASSQTGRGLGKLFF. The CDR3 DNA reads as TGTGCCAGCAGTCAAACGGGCAGGGGACTTGGAAAACTGTTTTTT.

In this sample, this clonotype turned up many times. V usage is TRBV12-3 or TRBV12-4 and J usage is TRBJ1-2, with TRBD1 matching over 10 bases. CDR3 length: 13 amino acids. The ends lost 6 bases at V and 6 bases at J; junction bases unmatched: 4. The CDR3 protein is CASSHGTGDGYTF. CDR3 nucleotides: TGTGCCAGCAGCCACGGGACAGGGGATGGCTACACCTTC.

V usage is TRBV7-2 and J usage is TRBJ1-2; 10 nucleotides align to TRBD1. The CDR3 is 13 residues long. Trimming took 4 bases from V and 6 from J; bases not matched to a gene: 2. Germline V gene data show CDR1 as SGHTA and CDR2 as FQGNSA. The CDR3: CASSSGTGDGYTF. The CDR3 nucleotides read TGTGCCAGCAGCTCCGGGACAGGGGATGGCTACACCTTC.

This clonotype was observed many times. This chain connects TRBV5-1 to TRBJ2-1; 12 nucleotides agree with TRBD1. The germline V gene has CDR1 SGHRS and CDR2 YFSETQ. The junction had 4 bases not matched to a gene; V was cut back by 0 bases and J by 6 bases. This CDR3 contains 16 residues. The CDR3 bases are TGCGCCAGCAGCTTGGCCCCGGGACAGGGGGCCAATGAGCAGTTCTTC. Translating gives CASSLAPGQGANEQFF.

This clonotype was recorded a few times. Here the CDR3 DNA reads TGTGCCAGCAGCTACGACAGGGGGGGCATTGGCGGGGAGCTGTTTTTT. Amino acids: CASSYDRGGIGGELFF. This chain joins TRBV7-8 and TRBJ2-2, with 9 bases identical to TRBD1. V was pared by 4 bases and J by 7 bases, with 10 bases of the junction left unmatched. The CDR3 contains 16 residues. Germline CDR1 is SGHVS and CDR2 is FQNEAQ.

The CDR3: CASSLFGRNTEAFF. CDR3 sequence (DNA): TGTGCCAGCAGTTTATTTGGCAGAAACACTGAAGCTTTCTTT. V gene TRBV12-3 or TRBV12-4 combines with J gene TRBJ1-1; D not certain. The germline V and J ends were trimmed by 2 bases and 2 bases, with 9 bases remaining between them. The CDR3 covers 14 residues.

The V call is TRBV12-3 or TRBV12-4, the J call TRBJ2-3, with a weak D call TRBD1 (6 bases). The CDR3 runs 15 residues. Trimming pared 5 bases from V and 1 base from J, leaving 13 bases between. DNA for the CDR3: TGTGCCAGCAGTAAAATAGGGGGAGGCACAGATACGCAGTATTTT. It yields the protein CASSKIGGGTDTQYF.

Here the CDR3 DNA reads TGTGCCACCAGCAGTAATATAGGAACCTACGAGCAGTACTTC. Translated: CATSSNIGTYEQYF. The J gene is TRBJ2-7, the V gene TRBV15; no clear D gene. This CDR3 spans 14 amino acids. Germline V gives CDR1 LNHNV, CDR2 YYDKDF (reference sequence). V dropped 3 bases and J dropped 2 bases, with 11 bases sitting between them. Together with reference TRBV15 and TRBJ2-7, the CDR3 gives the full variable domain: DAMVIQNPRYQVTQFGKPVTLSCSQTLNHNVMYWYQQKSSQAPKLLFHYYDKDFNNEADTPDNFQSRRPNTSFCFLDIRSPGLGDTAMYLCATSSNIGTYEQYFGPGTRLTVT.

The J gene is TRBJ2-1, the V gene TRBV7-2; D remains ambiguous. Germline V gene sequence: CDR1 SGHTA, CDR2 FQGNSA. The CDR3 consists of 14 residues. The V end lost 5 bases, the J end lost 5 bases, and 13 bases lay between the germline ends. The CDR3: CASSPPPWNNEQFF. The CDR3 DNA follows: TGTGCCAGCAGCCCTCCCCCCTGGAACAATGAGCAGTTCTTC.

Ten or more counts support this clonotype. DNA of the CDR3: TGTGCCAGCAGCCTAAGACTAGTTCAGTACTTC. It encodes CASSLRLVQYF. The gene calls are TRBV7-8 and TRBJ2-7, with D tentatively TRBD2 (6 bases). CDR1 and CDR2 (germline): SGHVS, FQNEAQ. Trimming took off 5 bases at V and 10 bases at J, with 12 bases between the two ends. The CDR3 extends over 11 amino acids. The whole variable domain, remainder taken from reference TRBV7-8 and TRBJ2-7, is GAGVSQSPRYKVAKRGQDVALRCDPISGHVSLFWYQQALGQGPEFLTYFQNEAQLDKSGLPSDRFFAERPEGSVSTLKIQRTQQEDSAVYLCASSLRLVQYFGPGTRLTVT.

The CDR3 bases are TGTGCCTTTGACAGAGGAACTAATGAAAAACTGTTTTTT. This encodes CAFDRGTNEKLFF. This chain uses TRBV7-9 with TRBJ1-4; D may be TRBD1 (5 bases). In germline, CDR1 is SEHNR, CDR2 FQNEAQ (reference sequence). This CDR3 comprises 13 residues. The ends were cut back, 11 bases at V and 1 base at J, with 11 bases in the middle.

The chain uses TRBV27 and TRBJ1-2; D unresolved. Trimming shortened V by 2 bases and J by 7 bases, and 20 bases separated the two germline ends. Per the germline V gene, CDR1 is MNHEY and CDR2 is SMNVEV (reference sequence). This CDR3 region has 16 residues. This CDR3 reads CASSLDGPIGTGGYTF. CDR3 sequence (DNA): TGTGCCAGCAGTTTAGACGGACCGATTGGAACTGGTGGCTACACCTTC.

A few counts support this clonotype. This rearrangement joins TRBV12-3 or TRBV12-4 to TRBJ1-5, with TRBD1 matching over 7 bases. With 5 bases clipped from V and 5 bases from J, the junction kept 6 bases outside the gene matches. The CDR3 totals 14 residues. The CDR3: CASSVTGAYQPQHF. In DNA, the CDR3 is TGTGCCAGCAGTGTAACAGGGGCTTATCAGCCCCAGCATTTT.

The V call is TRBV6-2 or TRBV6-3, the J call TRBJ2-1, with 10 bases identical to TRBD2. Germline-derived CDR1 and CDR2 are MNHEY and SVGEGT. This CDR3 spans 18 amino acids. V shed 0 bases, J shed 3 bases, and the junction held 8 bases outside the gene matches. CDR3 coding DNA: TGTGCCAGCAGTTACTCCTTATTTAGCGGGGGGAACTACAATGAGCAGTTCTTC. It specifies CASSYSLFSGGNYNEQFF.

The V gene is TRBV18, the J gene TRBJ2-7; tentatively, D is TRBD1 or TRBD2 (5 bases each). CDR1 and CDR2 (germline): KGHSH, LQKENI. The CDR3 sequence is 16 residues long. With 3 bases removed from V and 6 bases from J, the gap between germline ends came to 21 bases. DNA for the CDR3: TGTGCCAGCTCACCCCGCGTGAGTGGGGGTTTTGGCGAGCAGTACTTC. Protein product: CASSPRVSGGFGEQYF.

This chain joins TRBV4-3 and TRBJ2-2; the match to TRBD1 covers 8 bases. Germline-derived CDR1 and CDR2 are LGHNA and YSLEER. This CDR3 spans 15 amino acids. Losses at the gene ends were 0 bases for V and 4 bases for J; bases not matched to a gene: 1. CDR3: CASSQEQGVTGELFF. The CDR3 nucleotides read TGCGCCAGCAGCCAAGAACAGGGGGTCACCGGGGAGCTGTTTTTT.

This clonotype has more than one count but fewer than ten. This rearrangement joins TRBV24-1 to TRBJ1-5; TRBD1 aligns across 7 bases. V lost 7 bases to trimming and J lost 5 bases; unmatched junction nucleotides: 4. Germline lookup yields CDR1 KGHDR and CDR2 SFDVKD. This CDR3 contains 13 residues. This chain's CDR3 is CATSDRVDQPQHF. CDR3 DNA: TGTGCCACCAGCGACAGGGTAGATCAGCCCCAGCATTTT.